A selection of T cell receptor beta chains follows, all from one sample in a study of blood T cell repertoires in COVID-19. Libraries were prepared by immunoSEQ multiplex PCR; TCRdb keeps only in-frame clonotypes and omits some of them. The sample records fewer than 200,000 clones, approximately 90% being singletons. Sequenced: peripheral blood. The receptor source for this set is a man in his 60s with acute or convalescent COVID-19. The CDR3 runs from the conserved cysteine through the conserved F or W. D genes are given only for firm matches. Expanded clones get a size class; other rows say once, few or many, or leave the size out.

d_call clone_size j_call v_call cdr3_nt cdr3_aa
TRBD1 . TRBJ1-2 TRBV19 TGTGCCAGTAGCCTAAAAACGACAGGGAGGTTAAACTATGGCTACACCTTC CASSLKTTGRLNYGYTF
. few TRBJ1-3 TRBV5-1 TGCGCCAGCAGCTCTTCAGGGAACTCTGGAAACACCATATATTTT CASSSSGNSGNTIYF
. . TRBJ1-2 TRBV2 TGTGCCAGCAGTGAAAGGAGGGGAAGTAGCTATGGCTACACCTTC CASSERRGSSYGYTF
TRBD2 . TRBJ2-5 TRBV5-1 TGCGCCAGCAGCTACCTACTAGCGGAGGAGACCCAGTACTTC CASSYLLAEETQYF
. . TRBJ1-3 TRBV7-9 TGTGCCAGCAGCTTAAGGTGGAGCTCCTCTGGAAACACCATATATTTT CASSLRWSSSGNTIYF
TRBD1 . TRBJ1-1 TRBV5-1 TGCGCCAGCAGCTTGGGGGGACAGGGTGGGACTGAAGCTTTCTTT CASSLGGQGGTEAFF
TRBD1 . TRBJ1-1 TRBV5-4 TGTGCCAGCAGCATGGGACAGTACACTGAAGCTTTCTTT CASSMGQYTEAFF
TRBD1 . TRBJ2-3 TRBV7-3 TGTGCCAGCAGACGCGGACAGGGCATCACAGATACGCAGTATTTT CASRRGQGITDTQYF
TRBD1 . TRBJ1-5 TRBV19 TGTGCCAGTAGTACGGACAGGTCGGGCAATCAGCCCCAGCATTTT CASSTDRSGNQPQHF
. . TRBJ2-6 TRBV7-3 TGTGCCAGCAGTGGAGCTGGGGCCAACGTCCTGACTTTC CASSGAGANVLTF
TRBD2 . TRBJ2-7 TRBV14 TGTGCCAGCAGCCGAGCCTCCGGGACTACCTACGAGCAGTACTTC CASSRASGTTYEQYF